What follows are 27 T cell receptor beta chains derived from one specimen sequenced in a study of regulatory T cells in long-lasting Graves disease. Arm-PCR of CDR3 regions with iRepertoire HTBI primers generated TCR beta libraries. From the multiplex PCR reads, TCRdb called clonotypes with MiXCR, one entry per CDR3 protein. The sample records approximately 400,000 distinct CDR3 sequences, about 15% being singletons. Indicated time point: newly diagnosed GD, antithyroid drugs for less than 3 months. There was RNA extracted from PBMCs, and the TCR library was made from it. These data are also associated with another study on T cells in Graves' hyperthyroidism and ophthalmopathy.

The specimen was peripheral blood mononuclear cells (PBMCs), collected at new diagnosis, from a patient treated with antithyroid drugs. All receptors come from a middle-aged woman with Graves disease.

This clonotype was seen at least ten times. The chain combines TRBV2 with TRBJ2-1; D unclear. The CDR3 is made up of 12 amino acids. Germline V gives CDR1 SNHLY, CDR2 FYNNEI. The V end lost 5 bases, the J end lost 8 bases, and 10 bases lay between the germline ends. CDR3 loop: CASSPREYEQFF. The CDR3 nucleotides read TGTGCCAGCAGTCCACGTGAATATGAGCAGTTCTTC.

On this clonotype: The CDR3 does not close with the conserved phenylalanine or tryptophan, likely indicating a read error. This chain joins TRBV28 and TRBJ2-7, with D possibly being TRBD2 (6 bases). From germline, CDR1 is MDHEN and CDR2 SYDVKM. V lost 6 bases, J lost 3 bases, and 15 bases lay in between. The CDR3 consists of 14 residues. The CDR3 bases are TGTGCCAGCAGATCATGGGGGGAGTACTACGAGCAGTACCTC. Protein product: CASRSWGEYYEQYL.

The sample holds a few counts of this clonotype. The genes are TRBV13 and TRBJ1-2; D is unclear. V was pared by 0 bases and J by 4 bases, with 12 bases between. Germline V CDR1 and CDR2: PRHDT, FYEKMQ (reference sequence). The CDR3 consists of 15 residues. CDR3 region: CASSLGYQVGYGYTF. The CDR3 nucleotides read TGTGCCAGCAGCTTAGGGTACCAGGTTGGCTATGGCTACACCTTC.

The V gene is TRBV5-6, the J gene TRBJ2-7; the D is unclear. V lost 4 bases, J lost 4 bases, and 15 bases lay in between. CDR3 length: 14 residues. CDR1 is SGHDT, CDR2 YYEEEE, per germline. The CDR3 loop reads CASSPTGQIYEQYF. CDR3 bases: TGTGCCAGCAGCCCTACCGGGCAAATATACGAGCAGTACTTC.

The chain uses TRBV6-2 or TRBV6-3 and TRBJ2-5; D remains ambiguous. Germline loops: CDR1 MNHEY, CDR2 SVGEGT. Trimming removed 5 bases at V and 4 bases at J, with 20 bases between. The CDR3 sequence is 16 residues long. The CDR3 DNA reads TGTGCCAGCAGTGAACGTTCTCGACTTGCCGTAGAGACCCAGTACTTC. Residues: CASSERSRLAVETQYF.

In this sample, this clonotype turned up a few times. V and J are TRBV19 and TRBJ1-6, with 7 bases lining up with TRBD1. Germline V gene data show CDR1 as LNHDA and CDR2 as SQIVND (reference sequence). There are 16 residues in the CDR3. Trimming at V came to 3 bases and at J to 10 bases, leaving 12 bases not matched to a gene. CDR3 DNA sequence: TGTGCCAGTAGTATCGGACAGGCCAGGATCAAATCACCCCTCCACTTT. Encoded protein: CASSIGQARIKSPLHF. Full variable domain (outside the CDR3, taken from reference TRBV19 and TRBJ1-6): DGGITQSPKYLFRKEGQNVTLSCEQNLNHDAMYWYRQDPGQGLRLIYYSQIVNDFQKGDIAEGYSVSREKKESFPLTVTSAQKNPTAFYLCASSIGQARIKSPLHFGNGTRLTVT.

The table lists this clonotype with many counts. J is TRBJ2-5 and V is TRBV11-3, with D perhaps matching TRBD2 (6 bases). Germline V gene data show CDR1 as SGHNT and CDR2 as YENEEA. The CDR3 spans 13 residues. V gave up 8 bases and J gave up 5 bases, with 15 bases separating them. The CDR3 is CASGSGGTETQYF. Here the CDR3 DNA reads TGTGCCAGCGGGTCTGGAGGGACGGAGACCCAGTACTTC.

This clonotype was seen at least ten times. The chain links TRBV19 to TRBJ1-5; 7 bases line up with TRBD1. The CDR3 contains 16 residues. The germline gives CDR1 LNHDA, CDR2 SQIVND (reference sequence). V lost 1 base, J lost 9 bases, and 12 bases stayed unmatched. CDR3 DNA sequence: TGTGCCAGTAGTATAGGAAGTGGGACAGCCGCCGCGCCCCAGCATTTT. Translating it yields CASSIGSGTAAAPQHF.

In this sample, this clonotype turned up many times. The chain has TRBV19 and TRBJ1-4, with D unclear. The germline V gene encodes CDR1 LNHDA and CDR2 SQIVND (reference sequence). V lost 6 bases to trimming and J lost 8 bases, with 16 bases between them. This CDR3 is 14 amino acids long. This CDR3 reads CASSPWAEREKLFF. DNA of the CDR3: TGTGCCAGTAGCCCTTGGGCCGAGAGGGAAAAACTGTTTTTT.

This clonotype was seen at least ten times. This chain connects TRBV2 to TRBJ2-5; the D gene is possibly TRBD1 (6 bases). There are 14 residues in the CDR3. Trimming pared 1 base from V and 5 bases from J, leaving 11 bases between. Germline lookup yields CDR1 SNHLY and CDR2 FYNNEI. CDR3: CASSEDRADETQYF. The CDR3 DNA is TGTGCCAGCAGTGAAGACAGGGCGGACGAGACCCAGTACTTC.

This clonotype was recorded at least ten times. V gene TRBV28 combines with J gene TRBJ2-1; D call uncertain. Germline CDR1 and CDR2: MDHEN and SYDVKM. V lost 3 bases and J lost 7, with 13 bases in between. This CDR3 has 14 residues. The CDR3 bases are TGTGCCAGCAGTTTGTGGCGACTCAGAAATGAGCAGTTCTTC. Its protein is CASSLWRLRNEQFF.

This clonotype was counted ten times or more. CDR3 sequence: CASSLARPSGSSYEQYF. The CDR3 DNA reads as TGTGCCAGCAGCTTAGCGCGGCCTAGCGGGAGTAGTTACGAGCAGTACTTC. The V and J genes are TRBV7-8 and TRBJ2-7; 10 positions agree with TRBD2. The germline gives CDR1 SGHVS, CDR2 FQNEAQ. CDR3 size: 17 residues. J was trimmed by 4 bases and V by 0 bases; bases with no gene match: 9.

The chain couples TRBV18 to TRBJ2-2; 7 positions agree with TRBD1. Germline loops: CDR1 KGHSH, CDR2 LQKENI. The CDR3 has 15 amino acids. V shed 0 bases, J shed 7 bases, and the junction held 5 bases outside the gene matches. The CDR3 DNA follows: TGTGCCAGCTCACCACCTGAGGGGGCCGTCGGGGAGCTGTTTTTT. Its protein product is CASSPPEGAVGELFF.

This clonotype was seen repeatedly, ten times or more. This chain connects TRBV18 to TRBJ1-1; D is unclear. The germline CDR1 and CDR2 sequences are KGHSH and LQKENI. Deletions cut 1 base from V and 4 bases from J, with 16 bases between. The CDR3 contains 16 residues. The CDR3 nucleotides read TGTGCCAGCTCACCACAACTCTCCGGTGGAGTCACTGAAGCTTTCTTT. Its protein product is CASSPQLSGGVTEAFF.

This sequence joins TRBV13 and TRBJ2-7; D call uncertain. The CDR3 extends over 14 amino acids. Germline V gene lookup returns CDR1 PRHDT and CDR2 FYEKMQ (reference sequence). With 5 bases removed from V and 2 bases from J, the gap between germline ends came to 13 bases. The CDR3 spells CASSPRVRAYEQYF. The CDR3 coding sequence is TGTGCCAGCAGCCCCCGGGTCCGGGCCTACGAGCAGTACTTC.

This clonotype appeared many times. The rearrangement links TRBV30 to TRBJ1-1, with D possibly being TRBD1 (6 bases). Germline CDR1 is GTSNPN and CDR2 is SVGIG (reference sequence). Trimming cost V 2 bases and J 3 bases, with 10 bases left between them. This CDR3 is built from 13 residues. The DNA of the CDR3 is TGTGCCTGGAGTAAGGGGGTGGACACTGAAGCTTTCTTT. Translated, it gives CAWSKGVDTEAFF.

This clonotype was seen a handful of times. This chain connects TRBV5-4 to TRBJ2-3, with D maybe TRBD2 (5 bases). The CDR3 is 15 amino acids. Germline V gene lookup returns CDR1 SGHNT and CDR2 YYREEE (reference sequence). V was clipped by 4 bases and J by 4 bases, with 16 bases between them. The CDR3 region is CASSRALGGPDTQYF. DNA of the CDR3: TGTGCCAGCAGCCGAGCCCTCGGAGGTCCAGATACGCAGTATTTT.

This clonotype occurred many times. V usage is TRBV6-1 and J usage is TRBJ1-4, with D tentatively TRBD1 (5 bases). The CDR3 contains 16 residues. Germline CDR1 is MNHNS and CDR2 is SASEGT. Trimming took 4 bases from V and 5 from J, leaving 17 bases between them. CDR3 DNA sequence: TGTGCCAGCAGTGGACAGTGGGTTCCCCCGAATGAAAAACTGTTTTTT. Residues: CASSGQWVPPNEKLFF.

This clonotype was observed a few times. This rearrangement joins TRBV15 to TRBJ1-4; 7 bases are a match to TRBD1. The ends lost 5 bases at V and 7 bases at J; junction bases unmatched: 16. Per germline, CDR1 LNHNV and CDR2 YYDKDF (reference sequence). The CDR3 is 17 amino acids. CDR3 residues: CATSPRPDREGGEKLFF. For the CDR3, the DNA is TGTGCCACCAGCCCAAGACCCGACAGGGAGGGTGGTGAAAAACTGTTTTTT.

The chain is built from TRBV25-1 and TRBJ2-1; 11 positions agree with TRBD2. Trimming cost V 6 bases and J 7 bases; bases outside gene matches: 5. The CDR3 has 14 amino acids. Germline V gene data show CDR1 as MGHDK and CDR2 as SYGVNS. CDR3 DNA: TGTGCCAGCAGACTAGCGGGAGAGTTAAATGAGCAGTTCTTC. As protein: CASRLAGELNEQFF.

The CDR3 nucleotides read TGTGCCAGTAGTATGGACGGCAACTACGAGCAGTACTTC. Its translation is CASSMDGNYEQYF. J is TRBJ2-7 and V is TRBV19; no reliable D call. V gave up 3 bases and J gave up 3 bases, with 9 bases separating them. The germline V gene encodes CDR1 LNHDA and CDR2 SQIVND (reference sequence). The CDR3 loop spans 13 amino acids.

The rearrangement links TRBV12-3 or TRBV12-4 to TRBJ1-1; D remains ambiguous. This CDR3 is built from 15 residues. Trimming removed 5 bases at V and 0 bases at J, with 13 bases between. In DNA, the CDR3 is TGTGCCAGCAGTCGGACGAGTGGTATGAACACTGAAGCTTTCTTT. Translating gives CASSRTSGMNTEAFF.

This clonotype was seen ten or more times. This rearrangement joins TRBV5-1 to TRBJ2-2; D is possibly TRBD1 (6 bases). Between the trimmed V and J ends, which lost 0 bases and 4 bases, there was a span of 7 bases. Germline CDR1 and CDR2: SGHRS and YFSETQ. The CDR3 spans 14 residues. The chain's CDR3 is CASSLVQGTGELFF. As DNA, the CDR3 is TGCGCCAGCAGCTTGGTACAGGGCACCGGGGAGCTGTTTTTT.

This clonotype was recorded many times. V usage is TRBV13 and J usage is TRBJ2-1, with TRBD2 matching 16 bases. V was clipped by 4 bases and J by 9 bases; unmatched bases: 12. CDR3 length equals 18 residues. The germline V gene encodes CDR1 PRHDT and CDR2 FYEKMQ (reference sequence). The CDR3 region is CASSSEPGLAGGRREQFF. CDR3 bases: TGTGCCAGCAGCTCAGAACCGGGACTAGCGGGAGGGCGCCGTGAGCAGTTCTTC.

At least ten counts were recorded for this clonotype. Sequence at one end of the junction differs from germline and may be a read error. The chain links TRBV3-1 to TRBJ2-1; possible D gene TRBD1, 6 bases. Per the germline V gene, CDR1 is LGHDT and CDR2 is YNNKEL (reference sequence). The CDR3 sequence is 12 residues long. The CDR3 is CASSQGGRGLRF. The CDR3 DNA is TGTGCCAGCAGCCAAGGGGGCAGGGGCCTCCGGTTC.

A few counts support this clonotype. V gene TRBV24-1 combines with J gene TRBJ2-1; 10 positions agree with TRBD1. Germline CDR1 reads KGHDR; CDR2 reads SFDVKD. After removal of 5 bases from V and 0 bases from J, the junction contained 9 bases not matched to a gene. The CDR3 extends over 18 amino acids. Here the CDR3 reads CATSGRDRGLSSYNEQFF. CDR3 in DNA: TGTGCCACCAGTGGTCGGGACAGGGGCCTTAGCTCCTACAATGAGCAGTTCTTC.

This clonotype came up a few times. The V gene is TRBV30, the J gene TRBJ2-7, with D possibly being TRBD2 (5 bases). Germline-derived CDR1 and CDR2 are GTSNPN and SVGIG (reference sequence). Deletions cut 4 bases from V and 3 bases from J, with 16 bases between. The CDR3 runs 14 residues. This CDR3 is CAWIEFGSNYEQYF. Here the CDR3 DNA reads TGTGCCTGGATTGAGTTTGGGAGCAACTACGAGCAGTACTTC.